The clone carrying this T cell receptor (beta chain) was seen ten or more times. This sample is drawn from a study of CD8 T cells in ankylosing spondylitis. TCR beta libraries were made by quantitative 5'-RACE with molecular barcodes. From the 5' RACE reads, TCRdb called clonotypes with MiXCR, one entry per CDR3 protein. The sample shows under 250,000 distinct CDR3 sequences, roughly 8% of them seen only once. The sequenced sample was blood, either unsorted or a sorted T cell fraction (not recorded which). The receptor's source is a female donor with ankylosing spondylitis or in good health (not recorded which).

The CDR3 DNA is TGTGCCAGCAGTCTCAGGGGTGCCGGGGAGCTGTTTTTT. This translates into CASSLRGAGELFF. This chain uses TRBV6-1 with TRBJ2-2; D is possibly TRBD1 (6 bases). Germline lookup yields CDR1 MNHNS and CDR2 SASEGT. V lost 5 bases, J lost 6 bases, and 10 bases lay in between. This CDR3 contains 13 residues.